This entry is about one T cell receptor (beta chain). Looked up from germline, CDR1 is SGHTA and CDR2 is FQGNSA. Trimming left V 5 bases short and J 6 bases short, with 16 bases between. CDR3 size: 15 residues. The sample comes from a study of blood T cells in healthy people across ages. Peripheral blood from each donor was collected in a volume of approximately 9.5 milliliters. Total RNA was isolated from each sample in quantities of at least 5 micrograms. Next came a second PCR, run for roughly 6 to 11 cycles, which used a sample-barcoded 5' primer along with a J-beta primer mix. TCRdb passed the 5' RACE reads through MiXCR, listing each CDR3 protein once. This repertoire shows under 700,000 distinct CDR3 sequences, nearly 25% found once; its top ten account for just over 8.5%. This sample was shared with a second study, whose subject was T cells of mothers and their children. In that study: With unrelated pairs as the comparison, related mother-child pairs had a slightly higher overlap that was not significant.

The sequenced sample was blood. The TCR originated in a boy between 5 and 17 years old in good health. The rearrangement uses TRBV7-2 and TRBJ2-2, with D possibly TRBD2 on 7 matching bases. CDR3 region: CASSAGGGVPGELFF. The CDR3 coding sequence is TGTGCCAGCAGCGCAGGCGGGGGCGTTCCCGGGGAGCTGTTTTTT.